This T cell receptor beta chain appears in the sequencing data of a study of blood T cell repertoires in COVID-19. Study summary: The United States, Italy and Spain supplied acute and convalescent COVID-19 samples.

The CDR3 contains 15 residues. The junction had 9 bases not matched to a gene; V was cut back by 7 bases and J by 3 bases. Germline V gene lookup returns CDR1 LNHDA and CDR2 SQIVND (reference sequence). Source study methods: Reference gene primer amplification in the assay estimated nucleated cell counts. Generated by immunoSEQ multiplex PCR, the TCRdb table keeps only in-frame clones and is missing some. V and J calls and clone size come straight from that table; D and trimming were deduced from the DNA. Here the sample spans 150,000 to 180,000 clones, about 90% being singletons. The TCR was taken from a man aged 50 to 59 with acute or convalescent COVID-19. The chain links TRBV19 to TRBJ2-1; 7 bases are shared with TRBD2. Sequencing input: peripheral blood. The CDR3 here is CASKELAGGYNEQFF. CDR3 sequence (DNA): TGTGCCAGTAAGGAATTAGCGGGTGGCTACAATGAGCAGTTCTTC.